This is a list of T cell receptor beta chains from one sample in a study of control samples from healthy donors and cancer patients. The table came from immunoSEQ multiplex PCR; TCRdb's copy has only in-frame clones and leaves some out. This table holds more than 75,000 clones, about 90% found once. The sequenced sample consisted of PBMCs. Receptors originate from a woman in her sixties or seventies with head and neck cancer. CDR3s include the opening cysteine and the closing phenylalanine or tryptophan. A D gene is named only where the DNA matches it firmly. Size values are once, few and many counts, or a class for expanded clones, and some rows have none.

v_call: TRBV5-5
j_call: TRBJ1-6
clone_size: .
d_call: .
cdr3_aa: CASSLVNSPLHF
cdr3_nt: TGTGCCAGCAGCTTGGTGAATTCACCCCTCCACTTT

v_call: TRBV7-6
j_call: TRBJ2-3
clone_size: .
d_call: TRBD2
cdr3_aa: CASSLRLAGAGADTQYF
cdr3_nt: TGTGCCAGCAGCTTACGGCTAGCGGGAGCAGGCGCAGATACGCAGTATTTT

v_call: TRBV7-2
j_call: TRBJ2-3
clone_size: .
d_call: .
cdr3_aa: CAVRPLSTDTQYF
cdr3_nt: TGTGCCGTCAGGCCGCTTAGCACAGATACGCAGTATTTT

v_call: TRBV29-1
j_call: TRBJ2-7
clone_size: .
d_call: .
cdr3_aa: CSVDRGNEQYF
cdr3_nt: TGCAGCGTTGATCGGGGTAACGAGCAGTACTTC

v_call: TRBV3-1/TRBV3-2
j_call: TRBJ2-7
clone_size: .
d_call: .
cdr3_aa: CASSDSGEQYF
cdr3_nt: TGTGCCAGCAGCGATAGTGGCGAGCAGTACTTC

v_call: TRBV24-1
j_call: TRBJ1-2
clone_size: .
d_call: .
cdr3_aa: CATSDLGGYTF
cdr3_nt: TGTGCCACCAGTGATTTGGGTGGCTACACCTTC

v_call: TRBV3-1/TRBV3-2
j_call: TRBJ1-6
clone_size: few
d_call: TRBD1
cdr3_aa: CASSPQGRDSPLHF
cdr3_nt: TGTGCCAGCAGCCCACAGGGGAGGGACTCACCCCTCCACTTT

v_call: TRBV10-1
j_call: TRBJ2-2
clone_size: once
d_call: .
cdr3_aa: CASSEPVLWRGTGELFF
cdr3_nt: TGCGCCAGCAGTGAGCCCGTTCTTTGGCGAGGCACCGGGGAGCTGTTTTTT

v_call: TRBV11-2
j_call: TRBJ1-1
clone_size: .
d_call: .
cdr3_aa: CASSPTGTEAFF
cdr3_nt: TGTGCCAGCAGCCCCACTGGCACAGAAGCTTTCTTT

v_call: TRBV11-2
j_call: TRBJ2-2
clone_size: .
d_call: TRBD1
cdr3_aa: CASSSRSWGQENTGELFF
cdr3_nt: TGTGCCAGCAGCTCAAGAAGCTGGGGACAGGAGAACACCGGGGAGCTGTTTTTT

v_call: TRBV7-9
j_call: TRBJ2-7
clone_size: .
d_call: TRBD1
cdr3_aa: CASSLVPGQGRYEQYF
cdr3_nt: TGTGCCAGCAGCTTAGTTCCGGGACAGGGGAGGTACGAGCAGTACTTC

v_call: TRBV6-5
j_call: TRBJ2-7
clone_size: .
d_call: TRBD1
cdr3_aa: CASSQNGQGWEEQYF
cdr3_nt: TGTGCCAGCAGTCAGAACGGACAGGGGTGGGAAGAGCAGTACTTC

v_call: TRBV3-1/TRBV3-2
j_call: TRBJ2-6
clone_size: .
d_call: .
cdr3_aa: CASSQGTPTGANVLTF
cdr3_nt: TGTGCCAGCAGCCAGGGGACACCAACTGGGGCCAACGTCCTGACTTTC

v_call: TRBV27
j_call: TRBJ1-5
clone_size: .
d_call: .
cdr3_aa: CASSLGGGNQPQHF
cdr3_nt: TGTGCCAGCAGTTTGGGGGGCGGCAATCAGCCCCAGCATTTT

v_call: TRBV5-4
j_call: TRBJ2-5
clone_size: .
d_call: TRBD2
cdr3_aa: CASSLALAGVQETQYF
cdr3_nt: TGTGCCAGCAGCTTGGCCTTAGCGGGAGTACAAGAGACCCAGTACTTC

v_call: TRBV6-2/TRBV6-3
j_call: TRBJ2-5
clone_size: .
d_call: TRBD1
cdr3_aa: CASSYPTGVYETQYF
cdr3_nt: TGTGCCAGCAGTTATCCGACAGGGGTGTACGAGACCCAGTACTTC

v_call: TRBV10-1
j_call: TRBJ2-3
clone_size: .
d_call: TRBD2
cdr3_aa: CASSSSGSTDTQYF
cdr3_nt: TGCGCCAGCAGCTCTAGCGGGAGCACAGATACGCAGTATTTT

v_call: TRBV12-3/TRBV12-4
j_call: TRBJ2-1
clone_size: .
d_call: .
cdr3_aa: CASSFWTDNEQFF
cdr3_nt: TGTGCCAGCAGTTTTTGGACCGACAATGAGCAGTTCTTC

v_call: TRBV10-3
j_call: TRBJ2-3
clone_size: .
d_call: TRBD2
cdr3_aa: CAISDASSGYTDTQYF
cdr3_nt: TGTGCCATCAGTGACGCGTCTAGCGGATACACAGATACGCAGTATTTT

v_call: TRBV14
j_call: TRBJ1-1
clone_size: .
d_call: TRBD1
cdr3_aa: CASSQAGGRAFF
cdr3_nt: TGTGCCAGCAGCCAAGCAGGGGGCCGGGCTTTCTTT

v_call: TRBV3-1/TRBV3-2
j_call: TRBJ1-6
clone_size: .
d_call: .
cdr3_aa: CASSPQTWDSPLHF
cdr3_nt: TGTGCCAGCAGCCCACAGACTTGGGATTCACCCCTCCACTTT

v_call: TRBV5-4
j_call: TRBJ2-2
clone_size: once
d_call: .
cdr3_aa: CASSLIGKGGELFF
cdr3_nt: TGTGCCAGCAGCTTGATAGGGAAGGGCGGGGAGCTGTTTTTT

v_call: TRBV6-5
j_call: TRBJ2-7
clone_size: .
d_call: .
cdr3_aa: CASRGVHEQYF
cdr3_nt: TGTGCCAGCAGAGGGGTCCACGAGCAGTACTTC

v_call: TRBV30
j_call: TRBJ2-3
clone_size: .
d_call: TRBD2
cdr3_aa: CAWSGGLAITDTQYF
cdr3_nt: TGTGCCTGGAGTGGGGGACTAGCGATCACAGATACGCAGTATTTT

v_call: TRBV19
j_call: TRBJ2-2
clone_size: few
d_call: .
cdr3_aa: CASTTFANTGELFF
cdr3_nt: TGTGCCAGTACTACGTTCGCGAACACCGGGGAGCTGTTTTTT

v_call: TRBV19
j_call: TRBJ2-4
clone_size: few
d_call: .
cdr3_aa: CASSTPPGVRGKNIQYF
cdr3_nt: TGTGCCAGTAGTACCCCACCGGGGGTCAGGGGCAAAAACATTCAGTACTTC

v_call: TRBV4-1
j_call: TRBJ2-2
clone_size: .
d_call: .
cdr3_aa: CASSQDGRTGELFF
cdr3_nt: TGCGCCAGCAGCCAAGACGGAAGAACCGGGGAGCTGTTTTTT

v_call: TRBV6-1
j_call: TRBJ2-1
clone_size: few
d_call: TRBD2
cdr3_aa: CASSESGGSGLNEQFF
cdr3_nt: TGTGCCAGCAGTGAATCTGGCGGGAGTGGGTTAAATGAGCAGTTCTTC

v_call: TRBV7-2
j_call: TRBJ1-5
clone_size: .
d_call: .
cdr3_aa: CASSLSGGFSNQPQHF
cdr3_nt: TGTGCCAGCAGCTTATCGGGCGGGTTTAGCAATCAGCCCCAGCATTTT

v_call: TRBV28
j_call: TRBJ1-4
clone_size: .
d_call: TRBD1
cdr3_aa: CASSKQGVNEKLFF
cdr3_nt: TGTGCCAGCAGTAAACAGGGGGTTAATGAAAAACTGTTTTTT

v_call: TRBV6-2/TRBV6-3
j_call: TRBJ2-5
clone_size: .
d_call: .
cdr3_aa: CASSYLIGNQETQYF
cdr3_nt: TGTGCCAGCAGTTACCTTATCGGGAACCAAGAGACCCAGTACTTC

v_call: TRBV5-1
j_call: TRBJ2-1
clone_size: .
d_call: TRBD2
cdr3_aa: CASSLLSGVAGGPNEQFF
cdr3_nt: TGCGCCAGCAGCTTGTTAAGCGGTGTAGCGGGAGGGCCGAATGAGCAGTTCTTC

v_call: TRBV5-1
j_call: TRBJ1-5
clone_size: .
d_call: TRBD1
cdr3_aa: CASSLGPGQQNQPQHF
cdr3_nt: TGCGCCAGCAGCTTGGGACCGGGACAGCAGAATCAGCCCCAGCATTTT

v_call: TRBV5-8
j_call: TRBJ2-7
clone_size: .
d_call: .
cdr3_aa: CASSPETGSYEQYF
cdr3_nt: TGTGCCAGTAGCCCAGAGACTGGGTCCTACGAGCAGTACTTC

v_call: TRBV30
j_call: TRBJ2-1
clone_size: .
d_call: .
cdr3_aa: CAWTPGGSYNEQFF
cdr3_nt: TGTGCCTGGACCCCCGGGGGCTCCTACAATGAGCAGTTCTTC

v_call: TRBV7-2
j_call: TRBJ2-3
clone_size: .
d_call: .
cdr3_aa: CASSLVWGQGGIADTQYF
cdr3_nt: TGTGCCAGCAGCTTAGTGTGGGGCCAGGGGGGGATCGCAGATACGCAGTATTTT

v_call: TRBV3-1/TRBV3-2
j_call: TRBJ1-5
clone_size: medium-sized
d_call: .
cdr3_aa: CASSHSGNQPQHF
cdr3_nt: TGTGCCAGCAGTCACAGTGGGAATCAGCCCCAGCATTTT

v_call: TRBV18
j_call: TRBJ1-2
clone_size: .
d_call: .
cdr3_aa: CASSPAGGPYGYTF
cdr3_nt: TGTGCCAGCTCACCGGCGGGGGGACCCTATGGCTACACCTTC

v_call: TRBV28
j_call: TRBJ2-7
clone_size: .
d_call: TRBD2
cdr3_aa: CASSRLAGYEQYF
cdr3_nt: TGTGCCAGCAGCCGACTAGCAGGCTACGAGCAGTACTTC

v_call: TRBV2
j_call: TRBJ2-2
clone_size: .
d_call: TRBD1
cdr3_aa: CASRGQAYTGELFF
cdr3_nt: TGTGCCAGCAGGGGACAGGCTTACACCGGGGAGCTGTTTTTT

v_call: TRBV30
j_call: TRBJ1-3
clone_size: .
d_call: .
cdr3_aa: CAWNLQFTGNTIYF
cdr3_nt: TGTGCCTGGAACCTACAGTTTACTGGAAACACCATATATTTT

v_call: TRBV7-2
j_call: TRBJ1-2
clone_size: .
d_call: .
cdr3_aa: CASSLAGGEAYGYTF
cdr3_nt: TGTGCCAGCAGCTTAGCGGGAGGGGAAGCCTATGGCTACACCTTC

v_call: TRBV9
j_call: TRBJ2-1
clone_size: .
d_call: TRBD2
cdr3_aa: CASSVEAGDWYNEQFF
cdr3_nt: TGTGCCAGCAGCGTAGAGGCGGGAGATTGGTACAATGAGCAGTTCTTC

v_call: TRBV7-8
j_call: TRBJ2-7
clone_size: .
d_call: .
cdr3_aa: CASSTGQKYEQYF
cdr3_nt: TGTGCCAGCAGCACCGGACAGAAATACGAGCAGTACTTC